This is a list of T cell receptor beta chains from one sample in a study of cytomegalovirus exposure and HLA in healthy donors. This table comes from immunoSEQ multiplex PCR, and its TCRdb copy is limited to in-frame clones, with some not included. The sample has about 83,000 clones; about 79% are singletons. The specimen was PBMCs. The receptors here all came from a man aged 18 to 30 in good health and CMV-seropositive. CDR3s include the opening cysteine and the closing phenylalanine or tryptophan. The order of the fields is V gene, clone size, D gene, CDR3 length, J gene, CDR3 protein, CDR3 DNA. The D gene is left open where the match is weak. Clone size, where shown, is once, few, many, or a class for clones that have expanded.

v_gene: TRBV7-9; abundance: .; d_gene: TRBD1; len: 14; j_gene: TRBJ1-1; CDR3aa: CASSVPTGTGKAFF; CDR3nt: TGTGCCAGCAGCGTTCCGACAGGGACCGGGAAAGCTTTCTTT
v_gene: TRBV6-5; abundance: once; d_gene: .; len: 13; j_gene: TRBJ1-2; CDR3aa: CASGMGRNYGYTF; CDR3nt: TGTGCCAGCGGGATGGGGCGGAACTATGGCTACACCTTC
v_gene: TRBV10-3; abundance: .; d_gene: TRBD2; len: 17; j_gene: TRBJ2-3; CDR3aa: CAISVRELAGLTDTQYF; CDR3nt: TGTGCCATCAGTGTACGTGAACTAGCGGGACTCACAGATACGCAGTATTTT
v_gene: TRBV6-1; abundance: .; d_gene: .; len: 14; j_gene: TRBJ1-5; CDR3aa: CASSVAGGNQPQHF; CDR3nt: TGTGCCAGCAGTGTTGCGGGGGGCAATCAGCCCCAGCATTTT
v_gene: TRBV29-1; abundance: .; d_gene: TRBD1; len: 16; j_gene: TRBJ1-2; CDR3aa: CSVVQGVPAATYGYTF; CDR3nt: TGCAGCGTAGTACAGGGGGTACCCGCAGCTACCTATGGCTACACCTTC
v_gene: TRBV6-6; abundance: .; d_gene: TRBD2; len: 14; j_gene: TRBJ2-7; CDR3aa: CASTSGTTSYEQYF; CDR3nt: TGTGCCAGCACTTCCGGGACTACCTCCTACGAGCAGTACTTC
v_gene: TRBV7-6; abundance: .; d_gene: TRBD1; len: 12; j_gene: TRBJ2-3; CDR3aa: CASSPEDRRQYF; CDR3nt: TGTGCCAGCAGCCCGGAGGACAGGCGGCAGTATTTT
v_gene: TRBV7-9; abundance: .; d_gene: TRBD1; len: 15; j_gene: TRBJ2-1; CDR3aa: CASSSVGQTKDEQFF; CDR3nt: TGTGCCAGCAGCTCGGTGGGACAGACCAAGGATGAGCAGTTCTTC
v_gene: TRBV4-1; abundance: .; d_gene: .; len: 14; j_gene: TRBJ1-4; CDR3aa: CASSPGQRFEKLFF; CDR3nt: TGCGCCAGCAGCCCCGGACAGCGTTTCGAAAAACTGTTTTTT
v_gene: TRBV15; abundance: .; d_gene: .; len: 12; j_gene: TRBJ1-2; CDR3aa: CATTGAGYGYTF; CDR3nt: TGTGCCACCACTGGCGCGGGCTATGGCTACACCTTC
v_gene: TRBV27; abundance: few; d_gene: TRBD1; len: 14; j_gene: TRBJ2-7; CDR3aa: CASTWTGGSYEQYF; CDR3nt: TGTGCCAGCACCTGGACAGGGGGGTCCTACGAGCAGTACTTC
v_gene: TRBV19; abundance: few; d_gene: TRBD2; len: 14; j_gene: TRBJ2-7; CDR3aa: CASSRGLGAYEQYF; CDR3nt: TGTGCCAGTAGTAGGGGACTAGGGGCCTACGAGCAGTACTTC
v_gene: TRBV28; abundance: few; d_gene: .; len: 14; j_gene: TRBJ2-3; CDR3aa: CASSLQGLEDTQYF; CDR3nt: TGTGCCAGCAGTTTACAGGGATTGGAAGATACGCAGTATTTT
v_gene: TRBV7-9; abundance: .; d_gene: .; len: 14; j_gene: TRBJ1-4; CDR3aa: CASSYLGGGEKLFF; CDR3nt: TGTGCCAGCAGCTACCTTGGAGGAGGCGAAAAACTGTTTTTT
v_gene: TRBV4-2; abundance: .; d_gene: TRBD2; len: 16; j_gene: TRBJ2-3; CDR3aa: CASSVVPSGPTDTQYF; CDR3nt: TGTGCCAGCAGCGTTGTGCCTAGCGGCCCCACAGATACGCAGTATTTT
v_gene: TRBV28; abundance: .; d_gene: .; len: 13; j_gene: TRBJ1-2; CDR3aa: CASTWVQDSGYTF; CDR3nt: TGTGCCAGCACTTGGGTACAGGATAGTGGCTACACCTTC
v_gene: TRBV4-1; abundance: .; d_gene: TRBD2; len: 16; j_gene: TRBJ2-1; CDR3aa: CASSGLGGRRYNEQFF; CDR3nt: TGCGCCAGCAGCGGCCTGGGAGGGAGACGCTACAATGAGCAGTTCTTC
v_gene: TRBV5-4; abundance: .; d_gene: TRBD2; len: 15; j_gene: TRBJ2-5; CDR3aa: CASSSVAGGLETQYF; CDR3nt: TGTGCCAGCAGCTCCGTAGCGGGAGGGCTGGAGACCCAGTACTTC
v_gene: TRBV6-1; abundance: .; d_gene: .; len: 13; j_gene: TRBJ1-2; CDR3aa: CASSEMGVGGYTF; CDR3nt: TGTGCCAGCAGTGAAATGGGAGTGGGAGGCTACACCTTC
v_gene: TRBV4-1; abundance: .; d_gene: TRBD1; len: 16; j_gene: TRBJ2-5; CDR3aa: CASSQSGQGVRETQYF; CDR3nt: TGCGCCAGCAGCCAATCGGGACAGGGTGTCCGTGAGACCCAGTACTTC
v_gene: TRBV6-4; abundance: .; d_gene: TRBD1; len: 16; j_gene: TRBJ1-2; CDR3aa: CASSVPWTGHCYGYTF; CDR3nt: TGTGCCAGCAGTGTCCCATGGACAGGGCATTGCTATGGCTACACCTTC
v_gene: TRBV7-9; abundance: .; d_gene: .; len: 13; j_gene: TRBJ2-7; CDR3aa: CASRARPGYEQYF; CDR3nt: TGTGCCAGCAGAGCGAGGCCGGGCTACGAGCAGTACTTC
v_gene: TRBV4-1; abundance: .; d_gene: TRBD2; len: 15; j_gene: TRBJ2-5; CDR3aa: CATCQGLATQETQYF; CDR3nt: TGCGCCACATGCCAGGGACTAGCGACCCAAGAGACCCAGTACTTC
v_gene: TRBV7-8; abundance: .; d_gene: .; len: 13; j_gene: TRBJ2-7; CDR3aa: CASSFRDVYEQYF; CDR3nt: TGTGCCAGCAGCTTTCGGGATGTCTACGAGCAGTACTTC
v_gene: TRBV28; abundance: .; d_gene: .; len: 12; j_gene: TRBJ2-7; CDR3aa: CASGETLYEQYF; CDR3nt: TGCGCATCCGGGGAGACTCTCTACGAGCAGTACTTC
v_gene: TRBV14; abundance: .; d_gene: TRBD2; len: 16; j_gene: TRBJ2-7; CDR3aa: CASSQASGRYSYEQYF; CDR3nt: TGTGCCAGCAGCCAAGCTAGCGGCCGTTACTCCTACGAGCAGTACTTC
v_gene: TRBV2; abundance: once; d_gene: .; len: 18; j_gene: TRBJ2-3; CDR3aa: CASSEGDRTRWATDTQYF; CDR3nt: TGTGCCAGCAGTGAAGGCGATAGGACTCGATGGGCCACAGATACGCAGTATTTT
v_gene: TRBV9; abundance: .; d_gene: .; len: 14; j_gene: TRBJ1-2; CDR3aa: CASSVGGAGYGYTF; CDR3nt: TGTGCCAGCAGCGTAGGGGGCGCTGGGTATGGCTACACCTTC
v_gene: TRBV7-2; abundance: .; d_gene: .; len: 15; j_gene: TRBJ1-5; CDR3aa: CASSQYRDSNQPQHF; CDR3nt: TGTGCCAGCAGCCAATACAGGGATAGCAATCAGCCCCAGCATTTT
v_gene: TRBV15; abundance: .; d_gene: .; len: 15; j_gene: TRBJ1-6; CDR3aa: CATSTRQGFNSPLHF; CDR3nt: TGTGCCACCAGCACCAGGCAGGGCTTTAATTCACCCCTCCACTTT
v_gene: TRBV14; abundance: .; d_gene: .; len: 14; j_gene: TRBJ1-2; CDR3aa: CASSQGGRGDGYTF; CDR3nt: TGTGCCAGCAGCCAAGGCGGCAGGGGAGATGGCTACACCTTC
v_gene: TRBV10-3; abundance: .; d_gene: TRBD2; len: 14; j_gene: TRBJ2-1; CDR3aa: CAISQRGGLNEQFF; CDR3nt: TGTGCCATCAGTCAGCGGGGGGGACTCAATGAGCAGTTCTTC
v_gene: TRBV27; abundance: .; d_gene: .; len: 13; j_gene: TRBJ1-2; CDR3aa: CASSFSRTYGYTF; CDR3nt: TGTGCCAGCAGTTTTTCAAGGACTTATGGCTACACCTTC
v_gene: TRBV29-1; abundance: .; d_gene: .; len: 13; j_gene: TRBJ1-2; CDR3aa: CSVDMGGGYGYTF; CDR3nt: TGCAGCGTTGACATGGGAGGAGGCTATGGCTACACCTTC
v_gene: TRBV6-5; abundance: .; d_gene: TRBD1; len: 14; j_gene: TRBJ1-3; CDR3aa: CASRPTGVGNTIYF; CDR3nt: TGTGCCAGCAGGCCAACAGGGGTGGGAAACACCATATATTTT
v_gene: TRBV6-4; abundance: .; d_gene: TRBD1; len: 15; j_gene: TRBJ1-2; CDR3aa: CASSAQGTGNYGYTF; CDR3nt: TGTGCCAGCAGTGCCCAGGGGACAGGGAACTATGGCTACACCTTC
v_gene: TRBV11-3; abundance: .; d_gene: .; len: 17; j_gene: TRBJ2-2; CDR3aa: CASSLDPIGTNTGELFF; CDR3nt: TGTGCCAGCAGCTTAGATCCTATCGGGACGAACACCGGGGAGCTGTTTTTT
v_gene: TRBV29-1; abundance: .; d_gene: TRBD1; len: 16; j_gene: TRBJ2-2; CDR3aa: CSVVSVPGQGSGELFF; CDR3nt: TGCAGCGTCGTTTCCGTCCCGGGACAGGGGTCCGGGGAGCTGTTTTTT
v_gene: TRBV5-1; abundance: few; d_gene: TRBD1; len: 13; j_gene: TRBJ1-1; CDR3aa: CASSMGQYTEAFF; CDR3nt: TGCGCCAGCAGCATGGGACAGTACACTGAAGCTTTCTTT
v_gene: TRBV5-4; abundance: .; d_gene: TRBD2; len: 15; j_gene: TRBJ2-1; CDR3aa: CASSSPSGRTNEQFF; CDR3nt: TGTGCCAGCAGCTCCCCTAGCGGGAGGACCAATGAGCAGTTCTTC
v_gene: TRBV5-4; abundance: .; d_gene: TRBD1; len: 15; j_gene: TRBJ1-1; CDR3aa: CASSFSQGTGTEAFF; CDR3nt: TGTGCCAGCAGCTTTTCACAGGGGACGGGCACTGAAGCTTTCTTT
v_gene: TRBV5-6; abundance: .; d_gene: TRBD1; len: 15; j_gene: TRBJ1-2; CDR3aa: CASHIGQGVGKGYTF; CDR3nt: TGTGCCAGCCATATTGGACAGGGGGTTGGGAAGGGCTACACCTTC
v_gene: TRBV9; abundance: .; d_gene: .; len: 12; j_gene: TRBJ1-1; CDR3aa: CASSGGGTEAFF; CDR3nt: TGTGCCAGCAGCGGAGGGGGCACTGAAGCTTTCTTT
v_gene: TRBV4-1; abundance: .; d_gene: .; len: 16; j_gene: TRBJ1-4; CDR3aa: CASSPRTPATNEKLFF; CDR3nt: TGCGCCAGCAGCCCGCGGACACCCGCAACTAATGAAAAACTGTTTTTT
v_gene: TRBV11-2; abundance: .; d_gene: .; len: 14; j_gene: TRBJ2-2; CDR3aa: CASRFTGFTGELFF; CDR3nt: TGTGCCAGCAGATTTACAGGGTTCACCGGGGAGCTGTTTTTT
v_gene: TRBV5-1; abundance: .; d_gene: .; len: 13; j_gene: TRBJ1-2; CDR3aa: CASSLGAAYGCTF; CDR3nt: TGCGCCAGCAGCTTAGGGGCAGCCTATGGCTGCACCTTC
v_gene: TRBV7-8; abundance: .; d_gene: .; len: 16; j_gene: TRBJ2-1; CDR3aa: CASSLARGRTNNEQFF; CDR3nt: TGTGCCAGCAGCTTAGCGCGGGGCAGAACGAACAATGAGCAGTTCTTC
v_gene: TRBV6-1; abundance: .; d_gene: TRBD2; len: 14; j_gene: TRBJ2-7; CDR3aa: CASSETSGSYEQYF; CDR3nt: TGTGCCAGCAGTGAGACTAGCGGGTCCTACGAGCAGTACTTC